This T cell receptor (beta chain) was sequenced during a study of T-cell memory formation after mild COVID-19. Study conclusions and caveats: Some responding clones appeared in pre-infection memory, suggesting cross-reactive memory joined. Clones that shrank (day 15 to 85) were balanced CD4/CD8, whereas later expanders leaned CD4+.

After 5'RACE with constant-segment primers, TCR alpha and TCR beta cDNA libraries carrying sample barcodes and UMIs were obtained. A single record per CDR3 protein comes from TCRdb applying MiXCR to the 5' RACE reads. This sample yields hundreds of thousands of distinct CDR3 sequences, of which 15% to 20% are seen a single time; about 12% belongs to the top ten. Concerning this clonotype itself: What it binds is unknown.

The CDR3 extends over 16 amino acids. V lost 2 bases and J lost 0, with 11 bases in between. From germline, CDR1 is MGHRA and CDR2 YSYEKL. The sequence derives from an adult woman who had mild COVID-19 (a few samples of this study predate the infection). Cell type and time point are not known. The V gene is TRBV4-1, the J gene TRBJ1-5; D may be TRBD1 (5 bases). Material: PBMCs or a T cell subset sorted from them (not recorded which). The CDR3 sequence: CASSQPRQGSNQPQHF. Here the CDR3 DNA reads TGCGCCAGCAGCCAACCCAGGCAGGGTAGCAATCAGCCCCAGCATTTT.